The 27 T cell receptor beta chains below were found in one sample sequenced in a study of T-cell memory formation after mild COVID-19. One entry per CDR3 protein, called by TCRdb with MiXCR from the 5' RACE reads. The sample shows roughly 600,000 distinct CDR3 sequences, 18% of them seen only once. The specimen sequenced was PBMCs or a T cell subset sorted from them (not recorded which). All receptors come from an adult woman who had mild COVID-19 (a few samples of this study predate the infection). Cell type and time point are not known.

This sequence joins TRBV29-1 and TRBJ2-5; a weak D match, TRBD1 (5 bases). V was cut by 4 bases and J by 5 bases, with 11 bases left in between. The germline gives CDR1 SQVTM, CDR2 ANQGSEA. This CDR3 region has 12 residues. For the CDR3, the DNA is TGCAGCGTTGTTCAGGGTTTGGAGACCCAGTACTTC. It is translated as CSVVQGLETQYF.

The rearrangement links TRBV24-1 to TRBJ2-1, with D possibly being TRBD1 or TRBD2 (5 bases each). Trimming removed 0 bases at V and 8 bases at J, with 10 bases between. Germline loops: CDR1 KGHDR, CDR2 SFDVKD. The CDR3 is 14 amino acids. The CDR3 here is CATSDLQRGDEQFF. The CDR3 DNA reads as TGTGCCACCAGTGATTTGCAGAGGGGTGATGAGCAGTTCTTC.

This clonotype was counted only a few times. The chain links TRBV4-1 to TRBJ1-1; no definite D call. Germline loops: CDR1 MGHRA, CDR2 YSYEKL. The V end lost 0 bases, the J end lost 1 base, and 12 bases lay between the germline ends. This CDR3 is 16 amino acids long. CDR3 residues: CASSQEGLGGNTEAFF. The CDR3 coding sequence is TGCGCCAGCAGCCAAGAAGGTTTGGGAGGGAACACTGAAGCTTTCTTT.

The chain joins TRBV9 to TRBJ1-4; 7 nucleotides match TRBD1. This CDR3 region has 15 residues. CDR1 and CDR2 from the germline V gene are SGDLS and YYNGEE. V lost 4 bases and J lost 7; bases outside the gene matches: 10. The CDR3 coding sequence is TGTGCCAGCAGCTCCTCTGGGCAGGGGGGTGAAAAACTGTTTTTT. Protein sequence: CASSSSGQGGEKLFF.

This clonotype was seen only a few times. This chain uses TRBV7-9 with TRBJ2-1; D perhaps matches TRBD1 (5 bases). The CDR3 is 13 amino acids. The V and J ends lost 1 base and 8 bases respectively, with 9 bases between them. Germline CDR1 reads SEHNR; CDR2 reads FQNEAQ (reference sequence). DNA of the CDR3: TGTGCCAGCAGCTTAGAGTGGGGCCATGAGCAGTTCTTC. It is translated as CASSLEWGHEQFF.

The chain has TRBV27 and TRBJ1-1, with D unclear. The ends were cut back, 0 bases at V and 1 base at J, with 15 bases in the middle. Germline CDR1 and CDR2: MNHEY and SMNVEV (reference sequence). The CDR3 runs 17 residues. CDR3 sequence (DNA): TGTGCCAGCAGTTTATCGGATATGAAAAGGGCGAACACTGAAGCTTTCTTT. Amino acids: CASSLSDMKRANTEAFF.

J is TRBJ1-1 and V is TRBV15; no clear D gene. CDR1 is LNHNV, CDR2 YYDKDF, per germline (reference sequence). V was cut by 0 bases and J by 8 bases, with 13 bases left in between. The CDR3 loop spans 14 amino acids. The CDR3 DNA follows: TGTGCCACCAGCAGAGATCTCGAACTTCGAGAAGCTTTCTTT. Translating gives CATSRDLELREAFF. Complete variable domain (other parts from reference TRBV15 and TRBJ1-1): DAMVIQNPRYQVTQFGKPVTLSCSQTLNHNVMYWYQQKSSQAPKLLFHYYDKDFNNEADTPDNFQSRRPNTSFCFLDIRSPGLGDTAMYLCATSRDLELREAFFGQGTRLTVV.

A few counts support this clonotype. The V gene is TRBV9, the J gene TRBJ1-6; D ambiguous. CDR1 is SGDLS, CDR2 YYNGEE, per germline. The CDR3 length is 14 residues. V was pared by 0 bases and J by 6 bases, with 7 bases between. As DNA, the CDR3 is TGTGCCAGCAGCGTAGGGGCAGGTAATTCACCCCTCCACTTT. It encodes CASSVGAGNSPLHF.

The chain carries TRBV20-1 and TRBJ1-5; 9 bases line up with TRBD1. The CDR3 totals 15 residues. CDR1 is DFQATT and CDR2 is SNEGSKA in the germline V gene (reference sequence). The junction had 13 bases not matched to a gene; V was cut back by 6 bases and J by 7 bases. In DNA form, the CDR3 reads TGCAGTGCACTAGAGGGGGGGACAGGGAACCAGCCCCAGCATTTT. It translates to CSALEGGTGNQPQHF.

V and J are TRBV14 and TRBJ2-7; the D is unclear. Germline CDR1 reads SGHDN; CDR2 reads FVKESK. V was cut by 1 base and J by 5 bases, with 18 bases left in between. The CDR3 length is 16 residues. The DNA for the CDR3 is TGTGCCAGCAGCCAAGGAAATCCTTCGTACGCTAACGAGCAGTACTTC. Residues: CASSQGNPSYANEQYF.

V usage is TRBV27 and J usage is TRBJ2-7, with D perhaps TRBD1 (6 bases). The V end was cut by 6 bases, the J end by 6 bases, with 21 bases between. The CDR3 has 15 amino acids. Germline CDR1 reads MNHEY; CDR2 reads SMNVEV (reference sequence). The CDR3 nucleotides read TGTGCCAGCAGCCATCTTTTACAGGGAGTGGGCGAGCAGTACTTC. It translates to CASSHLLQGVGEQYF.

The rearrangement links TRBV25-1 to TRBJ2-7; 12 bases line up with TRBD1. V lost 5 bases and J lost 0; bases outside the gene matches: 20. From germline, CDR1 is MGHDK and CDR2 SYGVNS. This CDR3 spans 21 amino acids. CDR3 coding DNA: TGTGCCAGCAGTTCCCAGAGGGACAGGGGGCGCTCTGAAGCGAGCTCCTACGAGCAGTACTTC. Its translation is CASSSQRDRGRSEASSYEQYF.

The sample holds a few counts of this clonotype. The chain has TRBV20-1 and TRBJ2-3; the D is unclear. V dropped 2 bases and J dropped 2 bases, with 8 bases sitting between them. CDR3 length: 13 residues. Looked up from germline, CDR1 is DFQATT and CDR2 is SNEGSKA (reference sequence). This CDR3 is CSARPENTDTQYF. CDR3 sequence (DNA): TGCAGTGCTAGACCCGAAAACACAGATACGCAGTATTTT.

This clonotype was found a few times. CDR3 DNA: TGTGCCAGCAGCCCTCTGGAGTTTTTCAGCAATCAGCCCCAGCATTTT. Protein: CASSPLEFFSNQPQHF. The chain joins TRBV12-3 or TRBV12-4 to TRBJ1-5; D unclear. Trimming took 6 bases from V and 1 from J, leaving 16 bases between them. This CDR3 has 16 amino acids.

This rearrangement joins TRBV10-3 to TRBJ1-2, with D possibly being TRBD1 (6 bases). Germline assignment: CDR1 ENHRY and CDR2 SYGVKD. The CDR3 extends over 14 amino acids. V was trimmed by 8 bases and J by 3 bases, leaving 16 bases between them. In DNA, the CDR3 is TGTGCCATCGGCTCCGGGACAACCGACTATGGCTACACCTTC. Translation: CAIGSGTTDYGYTF.

The chain combines TRBV7-2 with TRBJ2-7; no firm D call. This CDR3 has 17 residues. Germline V gene sequence: CDR1 SGHTA, CDR2 FQGNSA. Trimming stripped 2 bases from V and 3 bases from J, with 20 bases between. The CDR3 bases are TGTGCCAGCAGCTTAATCCCCTCGGGTATGCCCCTCTACGAGCAGTACTTC. Amino acids: CASSLIPSGMPLYEQYF.

This clonotype was seen more than once but under ten times. This chain links TRBV11-2 with TRBJ2-3, with a tentative D call TRBD1 (6 bases). CDR3 size: 14 residues. Trimming cost V 7 bases and J 5 bases, with 16 bases left between them. Germline CDR1 SGHAT, CDR2 FQNNGV. The CDR3 loop reads CASTTQGIGDTQYF. In DNA form, the CDR3 reads TGTGCCAGCACCACTCAGGGGATCGGAGATACGCAGTATTTT.

This rearrangement joins TRBV24-1 to TRBJ2-1, with unresolved D. The V and J ends lost 4 bases and 9 bases respectively, with 15 bases between them. CDR3 length equals 14 residues. Per germline, CDR1 KGHDR and CDR2 SFDVKD. As DNA, the CDR3 is TGTGCCACCAGTGAGCGTATCGACACCAGTGAGCAGTTCTTC. Encoded protein: CATSERIDTSEQFF.

This chain connects TRBV5-4 to TRBJ2-1; 14 nucleotides line up with TRBD2. CDR3 length equals 15 residues. J lost 7 bases, V lost 1 base, and 1 base had no gene match. CDR1 is SGHNT and CDR2 is YYREEE in the germline V gene (reference sequence). The CDR3 DNA is TGTGCCAGCAGCTTGAGGACTAGCGGGAGGAATGAGCAGTTCTTC. Its protein product is CASSLRTSGRNEQFF.

This clonotype was seen more than once but under ten times. The chain uses TRBV12-3 or TRBV12-4 and TRBJ2-3; D remains ambiguous. The CDR3 runs 13 residues. V dropped 7 bases and J dropped 6 bases, with 14 bases sitting between them. The CDR3 loop reads CASILSYGDTQYF. CDR3 bases: TGTGCCAGCATCTTAAGCTACGGGGATACGCAGTATTTT.

This clonotype was observed a few times. This sequence joins TRBV7-6 and TRBJ1-3; D might be TRBD1 (5 bases). Trimming took off 2 bases at V and 0 bases at J, with 11 bases between the two ends. From germline, CDR1 is SGHVS and CDR2 FNYEAQ. The CDR3 contains 16 residues. The CDR3 bases are TGTGCCAGCAGCTTATCGGGGGAGAGCTCTGGAAACACCATATATTTT. It translates to CASSLSGESSGNTIYF.

This clonotype was observed many times. V is TRBV7-9 and J is TRBJ2-7; D unresolved. The CDR3 has 11 residues. Trimming took off 5 bases at V and 3 bases at J, with 5 bases between the two ends. Germline V gene sequence: CDR1 SEHNR, CDR2 FQNEAQ (reference sequence). The CDR3 nucleotides read TGTGCCAGCAGCGCTTACTACGAGCAGTACTTC. This encodes CASSAYYEQYF.

This clonotype came up a few times. V and J are TRBV4-3 and TRBJ2-5; D call uncertain. CDR3 length equals 15 residues. V lost 0 bases, J lost 1 base, and 9 bases lay in between. Germline CDR1 and CDR2: LGHNA and YSLEER. Written as DNA, the CDR3 is TGCGCCAGCAGCCAAGATCTTACCGGCCAAGAGACCCAGTACTTC. This encodes CASSQDLTGQETQYF.

CDR3 region: CASGGTETQYF. CDR3 DNA: TGTGCCAGCGGGGGGACCGAGACCCAGTACTTC. The rearrangement uses TRBV7-9 and TRBJ2-5; TRBD2 might be the D (6 bases). The ends were cut back, 8 bases at V and 5 bases at J, with 9 bases in the middle. CDR3 size: 11 residues. CDR1 and CDR2 from the germline V gene are SEHNR and FQNEAQ (reference sequence).

V gene TRBV9 combines with J gene TRBJ2-3; D may be TRBD1 (6 bases). CDR1 and CDR2 (germline): SGDLS, YYNGEE. V lost 3 bases to trimming and J lost 2 bases, with 13 bases between them. The CDR3 runs to 15 residues. The CDR3 spells CASSEYGTPTDTQYF. CDR3 coding DNA: TGTGCCAGCAGCGAATACGGGACACCCACAGATACGCAGTATTTT.

This clonotype showed up many times. The chain joins TRBV19 to TRBJ1-1; D is possibly TRBD1 (5 bases). The CDR3 is made up of 13 amino acids. Germline values: CDR1 LNHDA, CDR2 SQIVND (reference sequence). The ends were cut back, 3 bases at V and 2 bases at J, with 7 bases in the middle. CDR3 sequence: CASSIQGNTEAFF. The DNA of the CDR3 is TGTGCCAGTAGTATTCAGGGCAACACTGAAGCTTTCTTT.

This clonotype showed up just a few times. The chain combines TRBV29-1 with TRBJ2-1; D may correspond to TRBD1 or TRBD2 (7 bases each). Trimming removed 4 bases at V and 10 bases at J, with 14 bases between. The CDR3 is 12 residues long. Germline V gene data show CDR1 as SQVTM and CDR2 as ANQGSEA. DNA for the CDR3: TGCAGCGTTGGGGGAGGGGGCAGAGAGCAGTTCTTC. Translation gives CSVGGGGREQFF.